The text below deals with one TCR beta chain. The table lists this clone with a few counts. It has no known antigen specificity. Nothing much larger sits one base from this clone, and base qualities are not available. These data originate in a study of CD8+ T cells in alopecia areata (dated by TCRdb to between 2018 and 2020). In the study overall: The treated patients, all with moderate-to-severe alopecia areata, were enrolled in an open-label pilot trial of oral tofacitinib given at 5 to 10 mg twice daily. Tofacitinib was given for 6 to 18 months, followed by 6 months of follow-up off drug to assess delayed response and recurrence. Disease severity in treated patients was measured with the SALT score, which quantifies the percentage of affected scalp surface area. To study T cell clonal expansion in alopecia areata, the researchers applied high-throughput TCRbeta sequencing to both the C3H/HeJ mouse model and human patients. Human TCRbeta sequencing covered scalp tissue and sorted CD4+ and CD8+ peripheral blood T cells from patchy and totalis/universalis alopecia areata patients and healthy controls. Patients on tofacitinib were biopsied at baseline and after 4 and 24 weeks of treatment, and several of the patients also had a later scalp biopsy. Clonality in the scalp was compared among normal scalp (n=4), patchy alopecia areata scalp (n=8), and alopecia totalis/universalis scalp (n=8). RNA came from the PAXgene miRNA kit for fixed scalp, the miRNeasy kit for PBMCs, and the RNeasy kit for mouse skin. Amplification of TCRbeta CDR3 regions was done by immunoSEQ multiplex PCR using 35 Vbeta forward primers and 13 Jbeta reverse primers.

Taken with the paper, the label for time point translates to: around 22 weeks on oral tofacitinib. Per the publication, the treatment or condition label means: oral pan-JAK inhibitor, 5-10 mg twice daily. Peripheral blood and lesional scalp punch biopsies were obtained from patients with alopecia areata. PBMCs were isolated by density centrifugation and stained for CD3, CD4 and CD8, after which CD4+ and CD8+ T cells were sorted on a FACSAria. General study outcomes and caveats: Because the treated cohort was small and had only one nonresponder, larger studies are needed to examine links between baseline CD8+ expansion and response. Scalp clonality and the number of expanded CD8+ clones among the top 100 scalp clones were significantly decreased by tofacitinib. Many expanded lesional clones persisted in scalp and blood during tofacitinib treatment, which may partly explain relapse after stopping treatment. Shared TCR sequences between patients were less evident than in mice, which may be partly attributable to HLA diversity in the patient population. Scalp TCR repertoire analysis is complicated because resident alphabeta T cells in normal human skin are also sequenced, whereas mouse skin is dominated by gammadelta T cells. Compared with normal scalp, lesional scalp, particularly in alopecia totalis/universalis, had higher clonality and more expanded CD8+ clones, which suggests antigenic drive.

Libraries were constructed by the immunoSEQ multiplex PCR assay. To provide template for TCR sequencing, every sample had RNA extracted and reverse transcribed into cDNA. First-strand cDNA was synthesized with SuperScript III using a 2:1 mix of oligo-dT and random hexamers. A synthetic immune receptor repertoire was used to assess amplification bias, and residual bias was removed computationally. As for the original processing: Raw reads were preprocessed to remove errors, and CDR3 was defined by IMGT conventions from the conserved cysteine to phenylalanine. To get clonality, Shannon entropy was normalized by log2 of the number of productive unique TCRs and the result was subtracted from 1. Scalp TCRbeta sequences were cross-referenced with sorted blood CD4 and CD8 repertoires so that the CD4 or CD8 identity of scalp clones could be inferred. TCRdb holds this immuneACCESS table with in-frame rearrangements only. Some clones are missing; in checked studies, unresolved V genes explain under half, and the rest has no known cause. V and J calls and clone size are given by that table; D and trimming were obtained from the DNA. For this sample there are around 200,000 clones; 58% appear just once. The ten largest clones take up around 13% of the sample.

Deletion took 4 bases off V and 5 bases off J, with a span of 22 bases between the germline ends. CDR3 length: 17 amino acids, cysteine to phenylalanine. The entry retains the CDR3 DNA only, 51 bases that are in frame from base 1. This chain is built from TRBV5-3 and TRBJ2-1; the D gene is perhaps TRBD1 or TRBD2, as each covers 5 bases. TRBV5-3 is flagged as an ORF with uncertain function. The sample in question was CD8+ T cells sorted from blood, obtained at week 24, from a patient treated with tofacitinib. This receptor was identified in a human donor with alopecia areata. The CDR3 corresponds to CARSRNPGRPPNNEQFF. The nucleotide sequence is given as TGTGCCAGAAGCAGAAACCCGGGACGCCCTCCTAACAATGAGCAGTTCTTC.